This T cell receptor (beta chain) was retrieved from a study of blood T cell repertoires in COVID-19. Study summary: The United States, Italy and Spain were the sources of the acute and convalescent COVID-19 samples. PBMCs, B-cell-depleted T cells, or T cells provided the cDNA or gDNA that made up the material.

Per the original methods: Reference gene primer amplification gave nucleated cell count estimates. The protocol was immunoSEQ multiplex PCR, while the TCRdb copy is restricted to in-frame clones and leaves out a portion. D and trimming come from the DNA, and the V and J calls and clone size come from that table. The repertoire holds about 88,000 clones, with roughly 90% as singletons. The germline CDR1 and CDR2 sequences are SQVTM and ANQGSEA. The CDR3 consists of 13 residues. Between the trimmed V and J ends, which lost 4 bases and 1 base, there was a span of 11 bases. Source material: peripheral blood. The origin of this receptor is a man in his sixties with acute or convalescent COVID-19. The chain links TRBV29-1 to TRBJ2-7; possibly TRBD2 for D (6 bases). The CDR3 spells CSVGDSESYEQYF. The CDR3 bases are TGCAGCGTTGGGGACTCGGAATCCTACGAGCAGTACTTC.